This TCR beta chain was profiled in a study of blood T cell repertoires in COVID-19. Study in general: Acute and convalescent COVID-19 samples came from the United States, Italy and Spain.

The table came from immunoSEQ multiplex PCR; TCRdb's copy has only in-frame clones and leaves some out. Here the sample spans some 99,000 clones, over 85% being singletons. Germline V gene lookup returns CDR1 MRHNA and CDR2 SNTAGT. Germline trimming cut 5 bases from V and 0 bases from J; bases unmatched to any gene: 7. The CDR3 has 15 residues. The chain has TRBV6-4 and TRBJ2-7, with TRBD2 matching 7 bases. The receptor comes from a human donor with COVID-19, enrolled during active disease. The donor label of this sample is uncertain. The specimen sequenced was peripheral blood. The CDR3 bases are TGTGCCAGCAGTCGGCGGGAGCGAGACTCCTACGAGCAGTACTTC. It specifies CASSRRERDSYEQYF.